Listed below are T cell receptor beta chains from one sample, sequenced in a study of molecular identifiers for immune sequencing clone quantification. A single record per CDR3 protein comes from TCRdb applying MiXCR to the PCR reads. Found here are approximately 680,000 distinct CDR3 sequences, roughly 25% of them singletons; the top ten hold about 0.78%. What was sequenced was naive CD8+ T cells from blood, with Jurkat cell RNA spiked in. These receptors all stem from a human donor in good health. Some libraries in this study had Jurkat cell RNA spiked in. The CDR3 runs from the conserved cysteine through the conserved F or W. Each record gives: D gene, V gene, J gene, clone size, CDR3 DNA, CDR3 protein. The D gene is left open where the match is weak. Size values are once, few and many counts, or a class for expanded clones, and some rows have none.

d_call: TRBD1
v_call: TRBV7-6
j_call: TRBJ2-5
clone_size: few
cdr3_nt: TGTGCCAGCAGCTTAGCAGGGGACAGCGTGGGACCGGAGACCCAGTACTTC
cdr3_aa: CASSLAGDSVGPETQYF

d_call: .
v_call: TRBV11-3
j_call: TRBJ2-1
clone_size: few
cdr3_nt: TGTGCCAGCAGCCCCGGACCGGGCGGGAATGAGCAGTTCTTC
cdr3_aa: CASSPGPGGNEQFF

d_call: .
v_call: TRBV6-2/TRBV6-3
j_call: TRBJ1-1
clone_size: .
cdr3_nt: TGTGCCAGCAGTGACCCCAGGGACCAATTGAACACTGAAGCTTTCTTT
cdr3_aa: CASSDPRDQLNTEAFF

d_call: TRBD1
v_call: TRBV4-1
j_call: TRBJ2-1
clone_size: few
cdr3_nt: TGCGCCAGCAGCCAAGAAGACAGGGGGCACAATGAGCAGTTCTTC
cdr3_aa: CASSQEDRGHNEQFF

d_call: TRBD1
v_call: TRBV30
j_call: TRBJ2-3
clone_size: .
cdr3_nt: TGTGCCTGGACCGGGACAGGGGGATTGTATACGCAGTATTTT
cdr3_aa: CAWTGTGGLYTQYF

d_call: TRBD1
v_call: TRBV29-1
j_call: TRBJ1-1
clone_size: many
cdr3_nt: TGCAGCGTTCAAGCAGGGGGTAGTAACACTGAAGCTTTCTTT
cdr3_aa: CSVQAGGSNTEAFF

d_call: TRBD1
v_call: TRBV19
j_call: TRBJ1-5
clone_size: many
cdr3_nt: TGTGCCAGTAGTATTGGACAGGGAAGCAATCAGCCCCAGCATTTT
cdr3_aa: CASSIGQGSNQPQHF

d_call: .
v_call: TRBV21-1
j_call: TRBJ1-5
clone_size: few
cdr3_nt: TGTGCCAGCAGCAACAGGGGCAGGGGGAATCAGCCCCAGCATTTT
cdr3_aa: CASSNRGRGNQPQHF

d_call: .
v_call: TRBV7-9
j_call: TRBJ2-5
clone_size: many
cdr3_nt: TGTGCCAGCAGCTTAGCGGGAGGCCGAGGACAAGAGACCCAGTACTTC
cdr3_aa: CASSLAGGRGQETQYF

d_call: .
v_call: TRBV27
j_call: TRBJ1-1
clone_size: many
cdr3_nt: TGTGCCAGCAGTTATGGTTTCACGGACACTGAAGCTTTCTTT
cdr3_aa: CASSYGFTDTEAFF

d_call: .
v_call: TRBV7-2
j_call: TRBJ2-7
clone_size: many
cdr3_nt: TGTGCCAGCAGCGAACCATGGCGCCCCTACGAGCAGTACTTC
cdr3_aa: CASSEPWRPYEQYF

d_call: .
v_call: TRBV5-6
j_call: TRBJ2-3
clone_size: .
cdr3_nt: TGTGCCAGCAGCTGGTCCGGGAGCTACGGAGATACGCAGTATTTT
cdr3_aa: CASSWSGSYGDTQYF

d_call: .
v_call: TRBV6-1
j_call: TRBJ1-1
clone_size: many
cdr3_nt: TGTGCCAGCAGCTTTCAGAACACTGAAGCTTTCTTT
cdr3_aa: CASSFQNTEAFF

d_call: .
v_call: TRBV27
j_call: TRBJ2-5
clone_size: many
cdr3_nt: TGTGCCAGCAGTTTAGTTTCTGGGTTCCAAGAGACCCAGTACTTC
cdr3_aa: CASSLVSGFQETQYF

d_call: .
v_call: TRBV4-2
j_call: TRBJ2-5
clone_size: many
cdr3_nt: TGTGCCAGCAGCCAATTACAGACAGGTATCAACCAAGAGACCCAGTACTTC
cdr3_aa: CASSQLQTGINQETQYF

d_call: TRBD2
v_call: TRBV14
j_call: TRBJ2-1
clone_size: .
cdr3_nt: TGTGCCAGCAGCCAATTCGCTAGCGGGTACAATGAGCAGTTCTTC
cdr3_aa: CASSQFASGYNEQFF

d_call: TRBD2
v_call: TRBV4-3
j_call: TRBJ2-1
clone_size: .
cdr3_nt: TGCGCCAGCAGTAAGCGGGAGCCCTCCTACAATGAGCAGTTCTTC
cdr3_aa: CASSKREPSYNEQFF

d_call: .
v_call: TRBV6-2/TRBV6-3
j_call: TRBJ2-7
clone_size: few
cdr3_nt: TGTGCCAGCAGTTACTCCGGGGGGCTTGGGGAGCAGTACTTC
cdr3_aa: CASSYSGGLGEQYF

d_call: TRBD1
v_call: TRBV29-1
j_call: TRBJ2-7
clone_size: .
cdr3_nt: TGCAGCGCCTCCCTCCCGACAGGGGGGCAGTACTTC
cdr3_aa: CSASLPTGGQYF

d_call: .
v_call: TRBV20-1
j_call: TRBJ2-5
clone_size: .
cdr3_nt: TGCAGTGCTAGCACAGACCAAGAGACCCAGTACTTC
cdr3_aa: CSASTDQETQYF

d_call: TRBD1
v_call: TRBV11-3
j_call: TRBJ2-7
clone_size: few
cdr3_nt: TGTGCCAGCAGCTTAGAGGACAGGGGGCCCTACGAGCAGTACTTC
cdr3_aa: CASSLEDRGPYEQYF

d_call: TRBD1
v_call: TRBV6-2/TRBV6-3
j_call: TRBJ2-2
clone_size: many
cdr3_nt: TGTGCCAGTAATGACAGGGCGAACACCGGGGAGCTGTTTTTT
cdr3_aa: CASNDRANTGELFF

d_call: TRBD1
v_call: TRBV12-3/TRBV12-4
j_call: TRBJ2-7
clone_size: few
cdr3_nt: TGTGCCAGCAGGGCACAGGGGGCACCCTCCTACGAGCAGTACTTC
cdr3_aa: CASRAQGAPSYEQYF

d_call: .
v_call: TRBV20-1
j_call: TRBJ2-7
clone_size: many
cdr3_nt: TGCAGTGCTAGAGATTCGGGGAGCTCCTACGAGCAGTACTTC
cdr3_aa: CSARDSGSSYEQYF

d_call: .
v_call: TRBV28
j_call: TRBJ2-3
clone_size: .
cdr3_nt: TGTGCCAGCAGTTTAGGAGTCGCAGCTCCGCCGTCTTTT
cdr3_aa: CASSLGVAAPPSF

d_call: .
v_call: TRBV28
j_call: TRBJ1-2
clone_size: few
cdr3_nt: TGTGCCAGCAGTTTGCTGAGGGCTGGTGGCTACACCTTC
cdr3_aa: CASSLLRAGGYTF

d_call: TRBD2
v_call: TRBV2
j_call: TRBJ2-5
clone_size: many
cdr3_nt: TGTGCCAGCAGTGGCGGGGGCGGGAGGCTCCAAGAGACCCAGTACTTC
cdr3_aa: CASSGGGGRLQETQYF

d_call: .
v_call: TRBV4-2
j_call: TRBJ2-1
clone_size: .
cdr3_nt: TGTGCCAGCAGTCGTCAGGCCCAGAACTCCTACAATGAGCAGTTCTTC
cdr3_aa: CASSRQAQNSYNEQFF

d_call: .
v_call: TRBV27
j_call: TRBJ1-5
clone_size: many
cdr3_nt: TGTGCCAGCAGTCAATCCAGGGGAAGCAATCAGCCCCAGCATTTT
cdr3_aa: CASSQSRGSNQPQHF

d_call: .
v_call: TRBV25-1
j_call: TRBJ1-1
clone_size: .
cdr3_nt: TGTGCCAGCACCGAGGTAGGGGGGCCGAACACTGAAGCTTTCTTT
cdr3_aa: CASTEVGGPNTEAFF

d_call: .
v_call: TRBV24-1
j_call: TRBJ2-1
clone_size: few
cdr3_nt: TGTGCCACCAGTGATTTGCTAGACAATGAGCAGTTCTTC
cdr3_aa: CATSDLLDNEQFF

d_call: .
v_call: TRBV19
j_call: TRBJ2-7
clone_size: few
cdr3_nt: TGTGCCAGTAGTATGGGGTCAGCAACCTACGAGCAGTACTTC
cdr3_aa: CASSMGSATYEQYF

d_call: .
v_call: TRBV4-1
j_call: TRBJ2-1
clone_size: few
cdr3_nt: TGCGCCAGCAGCCAAGACAATCGGGGCTTCAGCTCCTACAATGAGCAGTTCTTC
cdr3_aa: CASSQDNRGFSSYNEQFF

d_call: TRBD1
v_call: TRBV30
j_call: TRBJ1-1
clone_size: few
cdr3_nt: TGTGCCTGGAGTGTTGGGACAGGGGGTAGGAACACTGAAGCTTTCTTT
cdr3_aa: CAWSVGTGGRNTEAFF

d_call: .
v_call: TRBV27
j_call: TRBJ2-7
clone_size: .
cdr3_nt: TGTGCCAGCAGCCCCCTGGGGGGAAGGATGTCCTACGAGCAGTACTTC
cdr3_aa: CASSPLGGRMSYEQYF

d_call: .
v_call: TRBV4-3
j_call: TRBJ1-4
clone_size: many
cdr3_nt: TGCGCCAGCAGCCAAGACCGAACCCGGGTTGAAAAACTGTTTTTT
cdr3_aa: CASSQDRTRVEKLFF

d_call: TRBD1
v_call: TRBV11-1
j_call: TRBJ2-4
clone_size: .
cdr3_nt: TGTGCCAGCAGCCTTGGACAGGGTTTGCACATTCAGTACTTC
cdr3_aa: CASSLGQGLHIQYF

d_call: TRBD1
v_call: TRBV6-2/TRBV6-3
j_call: TRBJ1-2
clone_size: few
cdr3_nt: TGTGCCAGCAGATTGACAGGGTTCTACTATGGCTACACCTTC
cdr3_aa: CASRLTGFYYGYTF

d_call: TRBD1
v_call: TRBV30
j_call: TRBJ2-7
clone_size: .
cdr3_nt: TGTGCCTGGAGTTTCACAGGGGGTTACGAGCAGTACTTC
cdr3_aa: CAWSFTGGYEQYF

d_call: TRBD2
v_call: TRBV30
j_call: TRBJ2-5
clone_size: .
cdr3_nt: TGTGCCTGGAGTGTAGGGACTAGCAGCGTCCAAGAGACCCAGTACTTC
cdr3_aa: CAWSVGTSSVQETQYF